These T cell receptor beta chains were read from a single sample in a study of cytomegalovirus exposure and HLA in healthy donors. The method was immunoSEQ multiplex PCR; TCRdb's version includes in-frame clones alone and lacks a portion of them. The sample holds roughly 100,000 clones, around 15% seen once. Sample: PBMCs. The receptors stem from a female donor in good health and CMV-seronegative. Both conserved end residues are part of each CDR3.

J,V,CDR3
TRBJ1-1,TRBV10-1,CASSGQSNTEAFF
TRBJ2-3,TRBV7-7,CASSRTGQGDTQYF
TRBJ2-4,TRBV5-6,CASSARLAGGSKNIQYF
TRBJ1-2,TRBV7-8,CASSLGVGVYGYTF
TRBJ1-2,TRBV7-9,CASSLGVRGSVGNYGYTF
TRBJ2-5,TRBV7-2,CASSLDSGGTSGPRTQYF
TRBJ2-2,TRBV19,CASSIVGGGTGELFF
TRBJ1-2,TRBV5-1,CASSMRQGGYGYTF
TRBJ2-5,TRBV13,CASSSRLAGHQETQYF
TRBJ1-2,TRBV25-1,CASRRTGEDGYTF
TRBJ1-6,TRBV7-9,CASSGGEGRNSPLHF
TRBJ1-5,TRBV19,CASNFGGNQPQHF
TRBJ1-1,TRBV21-1,CASRGRQGDMNTEAFF
TRBJ2-3,TRBV27,CASSFWARQGADTQYF
TRBJ2-1,TRBV9,CASSVTPHPLDEQFF
TRBJ1-5,TRBV19,CASSRDRRIGSNQPQHF
TRBJ2-3,TRBV4-3,CASSQVWTGGTDTQYF
TRBJ1-1,TRBV7-2,CASRTTGRNTEAFF
TRBJ2-7,TRBV15,CATSAGHLYEQYF
TRBJ1-1,TRBV19,CASKRWTEMNTEAFF
TRBJ2-7,TRBV29-1,CSVVLAGRYEQYF
TRBJ2-7,TRBV19,CASSQRAGTGAYEQYF
TRBJ1-2,TRBV28,CATSNSYGYTF
TRBJ2-1,TRBV5-1,CASSTGLAGGPGVNEQFF
TRBJ1-1,TRBV7-8,CASSLIEGSEAFF
TRBJ2-7,TRBV7-2,CASSLESGGAVPYEQYF
TRBJ1-5,TRBV27,CASSFQGYSNQPQHF
TRBJ1-1,TRBV7-9,CASSLAGGNTEAFF
TRBJ2-5,TRBV9,CASSPGQKETQYF
TRBJ2-7,TRBV5-1,CASSGGIWGYEQYF
TRBJ2-5,TRBV4-1,CASSQEVIRTGGRETQYF
TRBJ2-1,TRBV27,CASSLTGSYNEQFF